This is a list of T cell receptor beta chains from one sample in a study of blood T cell repertoires in COVID-19. Using immunoSEQ multiplex PCR, the repertoire was profiled, and TCRdb retains in-frame clones only, with some absent. The sample includes over 95,000 clones, approximately 85% of them seen just once. Sequencing input: peripheral blood. These TCRs come from a woman aged 60 to 75 with COVID-19, enrolled during active disease. The CDR3 runs from the conserved cysteine through the conserved F or W.

v_call cdr3_aa
TRBV19 CASSATVITNEKLFF
TRBV11-3 CASSVGGGDTGELFF
TRBV7-9 CASSSDRGNGYTF
TRBV19 CASSLREVGSNQPQHF
TRBV6-6 CASRLRAGDYNEQFF
TRBV14 CASSQDPRTGSLYGYTF
TRBV5-4 CASSLGGQTSYEQYF
TRBV7-8 CASSLSWGPTSGYTF
TRBV7-3 CASSANGPSGGITDTQYF
TRBV7-8 CASSLAATSGGDEQFF
TRBV6-6 CASSPRTSVYEQYF
TRBV20-1 CSAQFLDTQYF
TRBV19 CASTRRAAGYTF
TRBV4-1 CASSPNQGNTEAFF
TRBV2 CASMHRGIQPQHF
TRBV11-2 CASSLRGQGQETQYF
TRBV7-9 CASSLTGSSNSPLHF
TRBV30 CAWSDRGSTDTQYF
TRBV7-3 CASSPGTGTTDTQYF
TRBV6-2/TRBV6-3 CASSLSLLNQPQHF
TRBV2 CASSASGQGAHGYTF
TRBV18 CASLPRGRGDYNEQFF